This T cell receptor (beta chain) was captured by sequencing in a study of monozygotic twins with inflammatory bowel disease. From the 5' RACE reads, TCRdb lists one entry per CDR3 protein and no DNA. The listing records under 350,000 distinct CDR3 sequences. CDR3 length: 16 residues. In germline, CDR1 is LGHDT, CDR2 YNNKEL (reference sequence). This chain connects TRBV3-1 to TRBJ1-1; the D gene TCRdb calls, TRBD1, cannot be checked with no DNA. Specimen: blood. This TCR came from a human donor with ulcerative colitis or Crohn's disease, or a healthy co-twin of an affected twin (not recorded which). The CDR3 spells CASSQAVPTLGTEAFF.